The 5 T cell receptor beta chains presented below share a single source sample, sequenced in a study of T cell responses to AZD1222 COVID-19 vaccine. TCRdb keeps only in-frame clones here, not all; method: immunoSEQ multiplex PCR. The repertoire includes 150,000 to 200,000 clones, around 87% of them detected once, and approximately 2.5% sits in the top ten. The sequencing here drew on peripheral blood, taken on day 0 of MenACWY control vaccination. The receptors were gathered from an adult in good health.

The rearrangement uses TRBV7-2 and TRBJ1-6; the match to TRBD1 covers 8 bases. CDR1 is SGHTA and CDR2 is FQGNSA in the germline V gene. With V trimmed by 4 bases and J by 10 bases, 12 bases remained unmatched. The CDR3 consists of 16 residues. CDR3 sequence (DNA): TGTGCCAGCAGCTGGACCCGGACAGGGTGGGGATCACCCCTCCACTTT. This gives the protein CASSWTRTGWGSPLHF.

This rearrangement joins TRBV24-1 to TRBJ2-3, with D perhaps assigned TRBD1 or TRBD2 (6 bases each). V lost 2 bases and J lost 7, with 18 bases in between. The germline V gene has CDR1 KGHDR and CDR2 SFDVKD. The CDR3 extends over 16 amino acids. The CDR3 bases are TGTGCCACCAGTGATTATGAGGGGGGCAATTTGAATACGCAGTATTTT. It encodes CATSDYEGGNLNTQYF.

V and J are TRBV5-1 and TRBJ1-1; 8 bases are a match to TRBD1. J gave up 4 bases and V 3 bases, and 5 bases lay outside the gene matches. This CDR3 comprises 14 residues. In germline, CDR1 is SGHRS, CDR2 YFSETQ. This CDR3 reads CASSSGQGGTEAFF. CDR3 in DNA: TGCGCCAGCAGCTCAGGACAGGGTGGCACTGAAGCTTTCTTT.

This clone was picked up a small number of times. V is TRBV3-1 (or the pseudogene TRBV3-2) and J is TRBJ2-1, with D tentatively TRBD2 (5 bases). Between the trimmed V and J ends, which lost 8 bases and 4 bases, there was a span of 21 bases. Germline CDR1 is LGHDT and CDR2 is YNNKEL (reference sequence). The CDR3 totals 16 residues. The CDR3 is CASRSSGNVGYNEQFF. The CDR3 bases are TGTGCCAGCCGATCCTCGGGGAACGTGGGATACAATGAGCAGTTCTTC.

The CDR3 loop reads CASSSGWGGNTEAFF. The CDR3 DNA reads as TGCGCCAGCAGCTCTGGGTGGGGCGGGAACACTGAAGCTTTCTTT. The V and J genes are TRBV5-1 and TRBJ1-1; D possibly corresponds to TRBD1 (5 bases). Germline lookup yields CDR1 SGHRS and CDR2 YFSETQ. Trimming removed 3 bases from V and 1 base from J, with 13 bases in between. The CDR3 loop spans 15 amino acids. The whole variable domain, filled in from reference TRBV5-1 and TRBJ1-1, reads KAGVTQTPRYLIKTRGQQVTLSCSPISGHRSVSWYQQTPGQGLQFLFEYFSETQRNKGNFPGRFSGRQFSNSRSEMNVSTLELGDSALYLCASSSGWGGNTEAFFGQGTRLTVV.